This T cell receptor beta chain is from a study of blood T cell repertoires in COVID-19. Study information: The United States, Italy and Spain supplied acute and convalescent COVID-19 samples.

Looked up from germline, CDR1 is MNHEY and CDR2 is SVGAGI. The CDR3 runs 13 residues. V shed 4 bases and J shed 0 bases, with 6 bases lying between them. This clone was seen only a few times. Using immunoSEQ multiplex PCR, the repertoire was profiled, and TCRdb retains in-frame clones only, with some absent. The sample includes roughly 230,000 clones, around four fifths of them seen just once. This receptor was obtained from a woman in her sixties or seventies with active or convalescent COVID-19. What was sequenced was peripheral blood. The genes are TRBV6-5 and TRBJ1-2; D is uncertain. This CDR3 reads CASSFGSNYGYTF. In DNA, the CDR3 is TGTGCCAGCAGTTTCGGGTCTAACTATGGCTACACCTTC.